The 2 T cell receptor beta chains below come from one sample, sequenced in a study of T cells in Graves' hyperthyroidism and ophthalmopathy. RNA transcripts provided the source from which TCR beta CDR3 regions were amplified. Primed by the HTBI set, a first-round RT-PCR was run on the TCR CDR3. Using its own MiXCR run on the multiplex PCR reads, TCRdb lists one record per CDR3 protein. The data hold more than 500,000 distinct CDR3 sequences, with more than 15% observed a single time. The sequencing input was blood. The receptors originated from a woman in her thirties with Graves' ophthalmopathy.

This clonotype is a singleton in its sample. The rearrangement uses TRBV7-3 and TRBJ2-6; TRBD1 matches at 7 bases. The CDR3 contains 17 residues. The germline V gene has CDR1 SGHTA and CDR2 FQGTGA. The V gene end was trimmed by 5 bases and the J gene end by 0 bases; junction bases not matched to a gene: 7. CDR3 bases: TGTGCCAGCAGCCCTGGACAGGACTTCTCTGGGGCCAACGTCCTGACTTTC. It is translated as CASSPGQDFSGANVLTF.

The genes are TRBV20-1 and TRBJ1-6; TRBD1 is a possible D gene (5 bases). V was pared by 1 base and J by 12 bases, with 16 bases between. Germline CDR1 DFQATT, CDR2 SNEGSKA (reference sequence). The CDR3 is made up of 14 amino acids. CDR3 region: CSARGAGDFLPLHF. In DNA, the CDR3 is TGCAGTGCTAGAGGGGCCGGGGACTTCTTACCCCTCCACTTT.